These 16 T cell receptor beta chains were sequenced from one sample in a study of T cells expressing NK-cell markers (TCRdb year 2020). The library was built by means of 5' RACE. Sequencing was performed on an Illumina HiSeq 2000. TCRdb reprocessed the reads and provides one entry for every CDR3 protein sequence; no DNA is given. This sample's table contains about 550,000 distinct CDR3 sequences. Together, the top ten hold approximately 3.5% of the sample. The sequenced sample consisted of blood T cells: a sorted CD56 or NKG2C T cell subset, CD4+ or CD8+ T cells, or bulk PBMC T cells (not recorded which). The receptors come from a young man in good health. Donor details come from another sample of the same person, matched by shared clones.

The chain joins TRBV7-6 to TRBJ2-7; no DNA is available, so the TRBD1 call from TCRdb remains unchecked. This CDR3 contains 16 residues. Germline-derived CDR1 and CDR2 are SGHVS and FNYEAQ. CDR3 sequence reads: CASSIHRDGGGYEQYF.

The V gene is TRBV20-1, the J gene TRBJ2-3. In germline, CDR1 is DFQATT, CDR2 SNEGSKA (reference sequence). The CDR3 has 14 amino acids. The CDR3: CSARGHGGPDTQYF.

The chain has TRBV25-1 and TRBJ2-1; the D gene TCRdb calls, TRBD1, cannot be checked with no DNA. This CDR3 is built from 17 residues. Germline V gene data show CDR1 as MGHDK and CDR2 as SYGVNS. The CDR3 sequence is CASSGPGRTGGINEQFF.

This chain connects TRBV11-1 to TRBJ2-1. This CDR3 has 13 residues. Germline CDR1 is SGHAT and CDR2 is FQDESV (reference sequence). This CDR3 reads CASSSRRYNEQFF.

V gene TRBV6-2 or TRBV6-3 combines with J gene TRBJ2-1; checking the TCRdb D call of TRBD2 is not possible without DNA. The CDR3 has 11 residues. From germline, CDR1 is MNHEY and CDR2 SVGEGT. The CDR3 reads CASTMQREQFF.

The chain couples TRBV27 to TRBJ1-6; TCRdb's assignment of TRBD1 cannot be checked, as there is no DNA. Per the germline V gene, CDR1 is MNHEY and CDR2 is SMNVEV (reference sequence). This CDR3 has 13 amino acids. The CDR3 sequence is CASRTTDNSPLHF.

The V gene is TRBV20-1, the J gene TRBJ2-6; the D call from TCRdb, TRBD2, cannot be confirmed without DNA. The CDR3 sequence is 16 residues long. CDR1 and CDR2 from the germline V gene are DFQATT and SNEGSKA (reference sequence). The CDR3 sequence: CSARGSSSPGANVLTF.

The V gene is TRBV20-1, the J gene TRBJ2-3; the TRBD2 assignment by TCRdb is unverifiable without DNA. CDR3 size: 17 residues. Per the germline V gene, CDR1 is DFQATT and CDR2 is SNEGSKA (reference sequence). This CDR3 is CSARRLAGEELTDTQYF.

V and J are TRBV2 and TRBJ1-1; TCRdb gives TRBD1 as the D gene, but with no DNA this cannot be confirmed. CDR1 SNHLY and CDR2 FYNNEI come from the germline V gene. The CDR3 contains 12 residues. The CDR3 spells CASRDGASEAFF.

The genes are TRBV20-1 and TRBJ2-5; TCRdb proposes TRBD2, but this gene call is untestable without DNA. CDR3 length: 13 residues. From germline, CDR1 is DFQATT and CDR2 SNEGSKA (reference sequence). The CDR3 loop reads CSALAGIQETQYF.

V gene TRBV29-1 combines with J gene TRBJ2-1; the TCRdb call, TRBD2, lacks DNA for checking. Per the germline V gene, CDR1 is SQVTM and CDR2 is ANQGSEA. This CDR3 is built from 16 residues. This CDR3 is CSVEDVGSGSYNEQFF.

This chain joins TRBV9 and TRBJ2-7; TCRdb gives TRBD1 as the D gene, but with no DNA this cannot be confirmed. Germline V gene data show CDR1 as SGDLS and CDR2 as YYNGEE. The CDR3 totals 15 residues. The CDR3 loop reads CASSPSDRGRYEQYF.

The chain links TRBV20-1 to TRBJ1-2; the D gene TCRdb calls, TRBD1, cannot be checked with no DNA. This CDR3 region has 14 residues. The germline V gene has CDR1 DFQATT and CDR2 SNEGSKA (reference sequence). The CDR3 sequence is CSVPTGRANYGYTF.

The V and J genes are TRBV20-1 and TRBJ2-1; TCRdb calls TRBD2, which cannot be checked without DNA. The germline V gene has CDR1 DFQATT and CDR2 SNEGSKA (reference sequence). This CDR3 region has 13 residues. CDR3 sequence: CSASRAAYNEQFF.

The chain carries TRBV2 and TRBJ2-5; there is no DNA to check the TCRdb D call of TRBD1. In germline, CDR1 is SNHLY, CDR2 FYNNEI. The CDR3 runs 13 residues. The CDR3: CASRGQSEETQYF.

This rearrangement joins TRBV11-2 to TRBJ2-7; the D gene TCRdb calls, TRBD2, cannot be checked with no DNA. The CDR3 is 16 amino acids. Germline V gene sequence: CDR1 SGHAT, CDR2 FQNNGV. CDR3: CASSPSWLAASYEQYF.